This TCR beta chain was profiled in a study of B cell selection in AIRE deficiency. The germline gives CDR1 MDHEN, CDR2 SYDVKM. Deletions cut 5 bases from V and 4 bases from J, with 20 bases between. The CDR3 contains 17 residues. The table came from immunoSEQ multiplex PCR; TCRdb's copy has only in-frame clones and leaves some out. Counted here are tens of thousands of clones, around 97% occurring once; the ten biggest clones make up just over 0.2%. The sorted conventional CD4 T cells were gated as CD4+CD127+. The specimen sequenced was conventional CD4+ T cells sorted from PBMCs. This receptor was taken from a human donor with AIRE deficiency. The chain is built from TRBV28 and TRBJ2-2; possibly TRBD1 or TRBD2 for D (6 bases each). The CDR3 DNA reads TGTGCCAGCAGTCCACGCCGAGGGGGAGGCCCCACCGGGGAGCTGTTTTTT. Translating gives CASSPRRGGGPTGELFF.